This T cell receptor beta chain came from a study of PD-1 blockade in classical Hodgkin lymphoma. Sequencing was performed with immunoSEQ multiplex PCR; in TCRdb, only in-frame clones are kept and a portion is missing. The sample holds 35,000 to 40,000 clones; 70% to 90% are singletons and the top ten take approximately 7.6%. Points on this clone: As yet, its antigen is unknown.

There was relapse after autologous stem cell transplantation in every patient, and there was variation in brentuximab vedotin exposure. Whole-study findings and limits: CD4+ TCR diversity climbed significantly by C4D1, unlike CD8+ TCR diversity. Among the patients, those starting nivolumab under 1 year after ASCT were excluded. Complete responders had baseline diversity similar to newly diagnosed patients.

This TCR was sampled from a human donor with classical Hodgkin lymphoma. The sample consisted of peripheral blood mononuclear cells (PBMCs), taken before the second cycle of nivolumab.

The CDR3 is CSVKGQGYEQYF. DNA of the CDR3: TGCAGCGTCAAGGGACAGGGGTACGAGCAGTACTTC. The rearrangement links TRBV29-1 to TRBJ2-7; 10 bases line up with TRBD1. This CDR3 comprises 12 residues. V trimming: 6 bases; J trimming: 4 bases; junction bases outside the gene matches: 3. The germline V gene has CDR1 SQVTM and CDR2 ANQGSEA.